The 8 T cell receptor beta chains reported below all come from one sample, sequenced in a study of blood T cell repertoires in COVID-19. TCRdb's table, derived via immunoSEQ multiplex PCR, lists solely in-frame clones and lacks some. The sample lists some 220,000 clones; 84% were seen once. Sequencing was performed on peripheral blood. The receptors derive from a man in his forties or fifties with acute or convalescent COVID-19.

The rearrangement joins TRBV12-3 or TRBV12-4 to TRBJ1-1; 7 positions agree with TRBD1. After removal of 4 bases from V and 11 bases from J, the junction contained 10 bases not matched to a gene. The CDR3 loop spans 13 amino acids. CDR3 sequence (DNA): TGTGCCAGCAGTTATACAGGGGCGTTGTGGGCTTTCTTT. Its translation: CASSYTGALWAFF.

The V call is TRBV27, the J call TRBJ2-1; TRBD1 matches at 10 bases. This CDR3 is built from 15 residues. The trim removed 3 bases at V and 4 bases at J, leaving 3 bases unmatched. Looked up from germline, CDR1 is MNHEY and CDR2 is SMNVEV (reference sequence). The CDR3 DNA reads as TGTGCCAGCAGTTTGGGACAGGGGCCTTACAATGAGCAGTTCTTC. Translated, it gives CASSLGQGPYNEQFF.

This chain connects TRBV4-1 to TRBJ2-1; TRBD2 is a possible D gene (5 bases). V shed 4 bases and J shed 6 bases, with 10 bases lying between them. Germline CDR1 and CDR2: MGHRA and YSYEKL. The CDR3 has 13 residues. The CDR3 sequence is CASSLDWGNEQFF. The CDR3 nucleotides read TGCGCCAGCAGCCTGGACTGGGGCAATGAGCAGTTCTTC.

The chain links TRBV3-1 (or the pseudogene TRBV3-2) to TRBJ1-5, with no clear D. Deletions cut 3 bases from V and 7 bases from J, with 13 bases between. The CDR3 spans 14 residues. Germline loops: CDR1 LGHDT, CDR2 YNNKEL (reference sequence). In DNA form, the CDR3 reads TGTGCCAGCAGCCAGAGGGCTGGTAGCCAGCCCCAGCATTTT. Protein: CASSQRAGSQPQHF.

V and J are TRBV6-4 and TRBJ2-7; no clear D gene. The CDR3 totals 15 residues. Germline assignment: CDR1 MRHNA and CDR2 SNTAGT. Trimming removed 3 bases from V and 2 bases from J, with 14 bases in between. For the CDR3, the DNA is TGTGCCAGCAGTGAGTCCCGCCGAGTTCCCTACGAGCAGTACTTC. This sequence encodes CASSESRRVPYEQYF.

The chain uses TRBV19 and TRBJ2-2, with 11 nucleotides matching TRBD2. The junction had 4 bases not matched to a gene; V was cut back by 4 bases and J by 6 bases. The CDR3 contains 15 residues. Germline V gives CDR1 LNHDA, CDR2 SQIVND (reference sequence). The CDR3 DNA reads as TGTGCCAGTAGTAAACTAGCGGGAGAGGCCGGGGAGCTGTTTTTT. Encoded protein: CASSKLAGEAGELFF.

The CDR3 DNA sequence: TGTGCCTGGAGCAGGGACAGGGGCCCATTTAACTATGGCTACACCTTC. Translated: CAWSRDRGPFNYGYTF. This sequence joins TRBV30 and TRBJ1-2; 10 bases agree with TRBD1. The CDR3 has 16 amino acids. From germline, CDR1 is GTSNPN and CDR2 SVGIG (reference sequence). Unmatched junction bases numbered 8, after V lost 3 bases and J lost 1 base.

V gene TRBV25-1 combines with J gene TRBJ1-1; TRBD1 matches at 9 bases. The length of the CDR3 is 17 residues. V gave up 2 bases and J gave up 5 bases; unmatched junction bases: 12. Germline CDR1 reads MGHDK; CDR2 reads SYGVNS. In DNA, the CDR3 is TGTGCCAGCAGTGAACTCACAGGGGGCGAGGGTGGGACTGAAGCTTTCTTT. As protein: CASSELTGGEGGTEAFF.